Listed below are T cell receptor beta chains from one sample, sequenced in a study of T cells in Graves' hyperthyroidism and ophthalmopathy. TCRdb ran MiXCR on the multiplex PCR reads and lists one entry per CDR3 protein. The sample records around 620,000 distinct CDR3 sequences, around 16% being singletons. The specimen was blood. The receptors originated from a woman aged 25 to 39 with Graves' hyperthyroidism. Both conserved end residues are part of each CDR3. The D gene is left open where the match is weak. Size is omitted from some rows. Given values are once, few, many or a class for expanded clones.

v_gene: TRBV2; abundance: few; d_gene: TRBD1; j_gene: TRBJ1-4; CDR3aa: CASTGTGNEKLFF; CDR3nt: TGTGCCAGCACCGGGACAGGGAATGAAAAACTGTTTTTT
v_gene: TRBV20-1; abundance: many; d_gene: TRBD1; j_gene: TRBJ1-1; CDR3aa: CSARGQGIEAFF; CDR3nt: TGCAGTGCTAGAGGACAGGGGATTGAAGCTTTCTTT
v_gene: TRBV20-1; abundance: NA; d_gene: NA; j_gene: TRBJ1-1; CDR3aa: CSARGGGPNTEAFF; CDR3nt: TGCAGTGCTAGAGGTGGGGGTCCGAACACTGAAGCTTTCTTT
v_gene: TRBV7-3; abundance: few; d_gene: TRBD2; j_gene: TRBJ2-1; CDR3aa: CASSSPGRLAGGRSYNEQFF; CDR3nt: TGTGCCAGCAGCTCCCCCGGTAGACTAGCGGGAGGAAGATCCTACAATGAGCAGTTCTTC
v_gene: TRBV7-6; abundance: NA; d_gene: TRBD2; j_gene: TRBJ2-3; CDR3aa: CASSLARAGGLPDTQYF; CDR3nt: TGTGCCAGCAGCTTAGCGCGTGCGGGAGGGCTTCCAGATACGCAGTATTTT
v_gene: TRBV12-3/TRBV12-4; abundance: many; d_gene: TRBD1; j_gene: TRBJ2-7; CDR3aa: CASRPGQGVYEQYF; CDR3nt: TGTGCCAGCAGACCGGGACAGGGGGTTTACGAGCAGTACTTC
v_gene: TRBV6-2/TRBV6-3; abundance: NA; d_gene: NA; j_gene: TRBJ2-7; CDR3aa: CASSSNYRAEQYF; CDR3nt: TGTGCCAGCAGTTCTAACTACAGGGCTGAGCAGTACTTC
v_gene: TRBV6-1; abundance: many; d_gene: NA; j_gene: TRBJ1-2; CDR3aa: CASSEKPSDRGYTF; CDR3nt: TGTGCCAGCAGTGAAAAGCCTTCCGACCGGGGCTACACCTTC
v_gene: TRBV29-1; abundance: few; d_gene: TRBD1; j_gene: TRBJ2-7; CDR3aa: CSVVGRGRPGSWYEQYF; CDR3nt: TGCAGCGTTGTAGGCAGGGGGCGCCCGGGAAGTTGGTACGAGCAGTACTTC
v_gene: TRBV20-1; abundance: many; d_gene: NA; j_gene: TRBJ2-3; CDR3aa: CSAQTWGDTQYF; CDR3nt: TGCAGTGCTCAGACGTGGGGGGATACGCAGTATTTT
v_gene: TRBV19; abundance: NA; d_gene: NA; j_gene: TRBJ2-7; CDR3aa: CASSIALSYEQYF; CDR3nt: TGTGCCAGTAGTATAGCGCTCTCCTACGAGCAGTACTTC
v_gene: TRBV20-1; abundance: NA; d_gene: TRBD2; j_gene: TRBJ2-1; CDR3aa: CSATLAGVVVHNEQFF; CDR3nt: TGCAGTGCTACACTAGCGGGAGTAGTGGTTCACAATGAGCAGTTCTTC